This T cell receptor beta chain emerged from a study of cytomegalovirus exposure and HLA in healthy donors. With 60 Vbeta and 13 Jbeta primers, the PCR was carried out. Data came from immunoSEQ multiplex PCR; TCRdb stores just in-frame clones and leaves some out. The sample carries 140,000 or so clones, 80% to 85% recorded once. V dropped 0 bases and J dropped 2 bases, with 15 bases sitting between them. There are 17 residues in the CDR3. Germline V gene lookup returns CDR1 SNHLY and CDR2 FYNNEI. The chain couples TRBV2 to TRBJ2-3; a possible D gene is TRBD1 (6 bases). The sequenced sample consisted of PBMCs. This receptor was identified in a male donor in good health and CMV-seronegative. This chain's CDR3 is CASSEARDKIYTDTQYF. The CDR3 DNA follows: TGTGCCAGCAGTGAAGCGAGGGACAAAATATACACAGATACGCAGTATTTT.